The 28 T cell receptor beta chains below all came from one sample that was sequenced in a study of immune evolution from preneoplasia to lung adenocarcinoma (dated by TCRdb to the early 2020s). Library method: the immunoSEQ multiplex PCR assay. TCRdb took this table from immuneACCESS and kept in-frame rearrangements with V and J called. Such tables lack part of the clones; where checked against another copy, unresolved V genes explain under half of the gap, and the rest is unexplained. The sample table lists some 7,500 clones, around 82% of them with a count of one. The ten largest clones capture approximately 2.7% of the sample. The sample was FFPE minimally invasive lung adenocarcinoma tissue. In the paper's terms, the cell subset or site label means: micro-invasive lung adenocarcinoma (MIA). The receptors come from a person of 80 years or more with lung adenocarcinoma.

V is TRBV9 and J is TRBJ2-2; a weak D match, TRBD2 (5 bases). V was pared by 2 bases and J by 6 bases, with 17 bases between. The V gene's germline CDR1 is SGDLS and CDR2 YYNGEE. The CDR3 covers 16 residues. The CDR3 nucleotides read TGTGCCAGCAGCGTTTTTCGACACCCGGAGGCCGGGGAGCTGTTTTTT. Translated: CASSVFRHPEAGELFF.

This clone came up once. The chain has TRBV14 and TRBJ2-1, with TRBD2 matching 7 bases. Per germline, CDR1 SGHDN and CDR2 FVKESK. J was trimmed by 6 bases and V by 0 bases; bases with no gene match: 8. This CDR3 has 16 amino acids. The CDR3: CASSQDQIAGANEQFF. The CDR3 nucleotides read TGTGCCAGCAGCCAAGATCAGATAGCGGGCGCCAATGAGCAGTTCTTC.

J is TRBJ1-1 and V is TRBV11-2; maybe TRBD1 (6 bases). The V gene lost 5 bases and the J gene lost 4 bases, with 20 bases spanning the gap. Germline V gene sequence: CDR1 SGHAT, CDR2 FQNNGV. The CDR3 is 16 amino acids. Here the CDR3 DNA reads TGTGCCAGCAGCAAGTCGGCCGGGAAGGGGGGCACTGAAGCTTTCTTT. It codes for CASSKSAGKGGTEAFF. Combining the CDR3 with reference TRBV11-2 and TRBJ1-1 gives the whole variable domain EAGVAQSPRYKIIEKRQSVAFWCNPISGHATLYWYQQILGQGPKLLIQFQNNGVVDDSQLPKDRFSAERLKGVDSTLKIQPAKLEDSAVYLCASSKSAGKGGTEAFFGQGTRLTVV.

The chain recombines TRBV5-1 with TRBJ1-5; D is uncertain. This CDR3 is built from 13 residues. With 1 base removed from V and 1 base from J, the gap between germline ends came to 3 bases. CDR1 and CDR2 from the germline V gene are SGHRS and YFSETQ. Here the CDR3 reads CASSLFSNQPQHF. The CDR3 nucleotides read TGCGCCAGCAGCTTGTTCAGCAATCAGCCCCAGCATTTT.

This chain links TRBV27 with TRBJ2-3; no clear D. Deletions cut 3 bases from V and 2 bases from J, with 18 bases between. This CDR3 has 17 amino acids. CDR1 and CDR2 from the germline V gene are MNHEY and SMNVEV (reference sequence). In nucleotides, the CDR3 is TGTGCCAGCAGTTTGGAGTTTGCAACAGCTTCCACAGATACGCAGTATTTT. Amino acid sequence: CASSLEFATASTDTQYF.

The V and J genes are TRBV15 and TRBJ1-1; the D gene is possibly TRBD1 (5 bases). Germline lookup yields CDR1 LNHNV and CDR2 YYDKDF (reference sequence). The V gene lost 0 bases and the J gene lost 6 bases, with 14 bases spanning the gap. This CDR3 region has 15 residues. CDR3 bases: TGTGCCACCAGCAGAGATGGCAGGGTGGGTTCTGAAGCTTTCTTT. Protein sequence: CATSRDGRVGSEAFF.

This chain links TRBV7-9 with TRBJ1-1; TRBD1 agrees at 9 bases. The ends lost 7 bases at V and 1 base at J; junction bases unmatched: 13. Germline CDR1 is SEHNR and CDR2 is FQNEAQ (reference sequence). The CDR3 consists of 17 residues. The CDR3 loop is CASIPRGWGQGNTEAFF. The CDR3 DNA follows: TGTGCCAGCATCCCCAGGGGGTGGGGACAGGGGAACACTGAAGCTTTCTTT.

The chain is built from TRBV5-3 and TRBJ1-2; 7 positions match TRBD1. TRBV5-3 qualifies as an ORF whose function is uncertain. This CDR3 spans 15 amino acids. V lost 3 bases and J lost 1; bases outside the gene matches: 6. CDR3 DNA: TGTGCCAGAAGCTCAGGGACAGATCTTAACTATGGCTACACCTTC. Translation: CARSSGTDLNYGYTF.

There are a few counts of this clone. The CDR3 is CASRDVGEQYF. The DNA of the CDR3 is TGCGCCAGCAGAGATGTGGGGGAGCAGTACTTC. V usage is TRBV5-1 and J usage is TRBJ2-7; no clear D. The CDR3 totals 11 residues. The V and J ends lost 5 bases and 7 bases respectively, with 10 bases between them. Germline-derived CDR1 and CDR2 are SGHRS and YFSETQ.

The rearrangement links TRBV4-1 to TRBJ2-7; D is unclear. From germline, CDR1 is MGHRA and CDR2 YSYEKL. The CDR3 consists of 13 residues. The ends were cut back, 0 bases at V and 4 bases at J, with 7 bases in the middle. CDR3 sequence reads: CASSQDGDYEQYF. In nucleotides, the CDR3 is TGCGCCAGCAGCCAAGATGGGGATTACGAGCAGTACTTC.

The gene calls are TRBV4-1 and TRBJ2-7, with D unclear. The V end was cut by 1 base, the J end by 3 bases, with 10 bases between. The CDR3 has 14 amino acids. Per germline, CDR1 MGHRA and CDR2 YSYEKL. CDR3 sequence: CASSQGGRSYEQYF. CDR3 nucleotides: TGCGCCAGCAGCCAAGGTGGCAGAAGCTACGAGCAGTACTTC.

This chain connects TRBV28 to TRBJ1-3; D gene unclear. Trimming removed 3 bases at V and 0 bases at J, with 3 bases between. Looked up from germline, CDR1 is MDHEN and CDR2 is SYDVKM. This CDR3 spans 13 amino acids. The DNA of the CDR3 is TGTGCCAGCAGTTTTCTCTCTGGAAACACCATATATTTT. Translated, it gives CASSFLSGNTIYF.

This rearrangement joins TRBV5-1 to TRBJ2-7; D possibly corresponds to TRBD1 (5 bases). Trimming pared 0 bases from V and 7 bases from J, leaving 14 bases between. Germline CDR1 reads SGHRS; CDR2 reads YFSETQ. The CDR3 length is 14 residues. CDR3 residues: CASSLDAGRREQYF. CDR3 sequence (DNA): TGCGCCAGCAGCTTGGATGCAGGGCGAAGGGAGCAGTACTTC.

The rearrangement joins TRBV30 to TRBJ1-4; 7 nucleotides line up with TRBD1. The CDR3 is 15 residues long. The J segment lost 8 bases and the V segment lost 3 bases, leaving 12 bases of the junction unmatched. Germline V lookup: CDR1 GTSNPN, CDR2 SVGIG (reference sequence). CDR3 residues: CAWRRTRGIVEKLFF. The CDR3 region has the DNA TGTGCCTGGAGGCGAACCAGGGGGATCGTAGAAAAACTGTTTTTT.

The chain links TRBV30 to TRBJ2-2, with D unresolved. This CDR3 comprises 12 residues. The ends were cut back, 4 bases at V and 1 base at J, with 4 bases in the middle. CDR1 GTSNPN and CDR2 SVGIG come from the germline V gene (reference sequence). As DNA, the CDR3 is TGTGCCTGGACAGAGAACACCGGGGAGCTGTTTTTT. This encodes CAWTENTGELFF. Combining the CDR3 with reference TRBV30 and TRBJ2-2 gives the whole variable domain SQTIHQWPATLVQPVGSPLSLECTVEGTSNPNLYWYRQAAGRGLQLLFYSVGIGQISSEVPQNLSASRPQDRQFILSSKKLLLSDSGFYLCAWTENTGELFFGEGSRLTVL.

This chain connects TRBV19 to TRBJ2-1; D is possibly TRBD2 (6 bases). V was clipped by 3 bases and J by 6 bases, with 15 bases between them. CDR1 is LNHDA and CDR2 is SQIVND in the germline V gene (reference sequence). The CDR3 contains 15 residues. This CDR3 is CASSMNAGLSNEQFF. In nucleotides, the CDR3 is TGTGCCAGTAGTATGAATGCGGGATTAAGCAATGAGCAGTTCTTC.

The chain's CDR3 is CASSFRPGSRSVYEQFF. CDR3 bases: TGTGCCAGCAGTTTCCGCCCCGGGAGCCGCTCGGTCTATGAGCAGTTCTTC. The V call is TRBV27, the J call TRBJ2-1; possibly TRBD2 for D (6 bases). The CDR3 extends over 17 amino acids. V lost 3 bases, J lost 8 bases, and 23 bases lay in between. CDR1 and CDR2 from the germline V gene are MNHEY and SMNVEV (reference sequence).

The chain recombines TRBV28 with TRBJ1-1; D not certain. Trimming removed 6 bases from V and 4 bases from J, with 6 bases in between. Germline-derived CDR1 and CDR2 are MDHEN and SYDVKM. The CDR3 has 11 amino acids. CDR3 sequence reads: CASRMATEAFF. The CDR3 coding sequence is TGTGCCAGCAGGATGGCCACTGAAGCTTTCTTT. The full variable domain, completed using reference TRBV28 and TRBJ1-1, is DVKVTQSSRYLVKRTGEKVFLECVQDMDHENMFWYRQDPGLGLRLIYFSYDVKMKEKGDIPEGYSVSREKKERFSLILESASTNQTSMYLCASRMATEAFFGQGTRLTVV.

This clone was counted only a few times. The chain uses TRBV28 and TRBJ2-7; the D gene is possibly TRBD1 (6 bases). The V gene's germline CDR1 is MDHEN and CDR2 SYDVKM. The CDR3 has 15 amino acids. The V end was cut by 6 bases, the J end by 4 bases, with 19 bases between. The CDR3: CASRRNRAQGYEQYF. The CDR3 nucleotides read TGTGCCAGCAGAAGAAACAGGGCCCAGGGGTACGAGCAGTACTTC.

This sequence joins TRBV29-1 and TRBJ2-1; 9 nucleotides align to TRBD1. The CDR3 loop spans 12 amino acids. With 7 bases clipped from V and 9 bases from J, the junction kept 7 bases outside the gene matches. Per germline, CDR1 SQVTM and CDR2 ANQGSEA. CDR3 in amino acids: CSGGQGGGEQFF. The DNA of the CDR3 is TGCAGCGGGGGACAGGGCGGGGGTGAGCAGTTCTTC.

The V gene is TRBV7-3, the J gene TRBJ2-1; a weak D match, TRBD2 (6 bases). The V gene's germline CDR1 is SGHTA and CDR2 FQGTGA. The CDR3 has 13 amino acids. V lost 4 bases, J lost 7 bases, and 11 bases lay in between. The CDR3 DNA reads as TGTGCCAGCAGCTATAGGAGGGCAAATGAGCAGTTCTTC. It is translated as CASSYRRANEQFF.

V gene TRBV25-1 combines with J gene TRBJ2-7, with a tentative D call TRBD1 (6 bases). Germline lookup yields CDR1 MGHDK and CDR2 SYGVNS. The CDR3 contains 13 residues. Trimming stripped 8 bases from V and 4 bases from J, with 15 bases between. DNA for the CDR3: TGTGCCAGCGGAGAAACAGGGAAGTACGAGCAGTACTTC. It is translated as CASGETGKYEQYF.

The chain has TRBV10-3 and TRBJ2-5, with D unclear. CDR3 length: 11 amino acids. Germline CDR1 reads ENHRY; CDR2 reads SYGVKD. The ends were cut back, 6 bases at V and 3 bases at J, with 5 bases in the middle. As DNA, the CDR3 is TGTGCCATCAGCCAAAAAGAGACCCAGTACTTC. Translation gives CAISQKETQYF.

V usage is TRBV19 and J usage is TRBJ2-7, with TRBD2 as a possible D gene (5 bases). Germline assignment: CDR1 LNHDA and CDR2 SQIVND (reference sequence). Trimming stripped 11 bases from V and 3 bases from J, with 11 bases between. The CDR3 sequence is 11 residues long. The CDR3 loop is CASVEGYEQYF. The CDR3 bases are TGTGCCTCAGTTGAGGGCTACGAGCAGTACTTC.

This clone showed up just a few times. This chain connects TRBV11-2 to TRBJ2-7, with D uncertain. The V and J ends lost 5 bases and 2 bases respectively, with 7 bases between them. Per the germline V gene, CDR1 is SGHAT and CDR2 is FQNNGV. The CDR3 covers 12 residues. The CDR3 region is CASSIQTYEQYF. In DNA, the CDR3 is TGTGCCAGCAGCATTCAAACCTACGAGCAGTACTTC.

The V and J genes are TRBV5-1 and TRBJ2-7, with TRBD2 matching over 7 bases. This CDR3 spans 15 amino acids. Losses at the gene ends were 4 bases for V and 6 bases for J; bases not matched to a gene: 13. CDR1 and CDR2 from the germline V gene are SGHRS and YFSETQ. The CDR3 protein is CASSSVWLAEGEQYF. The DNA for the CDR3 is TGCGCCAGCAGCAGTGTCTGGCTAGCGGAGGGCGAGCAGTACTTC.

The V and J genes are TRBV7-2 and TRBJ1-1, with D perhaps matching TRBD1 (5 bases). The germline gives CDR1 SGHTA, CDR2 FQGNSA. This CDR3 is built from 13 residues. Trimming took off 7 bases at V and 5 bases at J, with 14 bases between the two ends. The chain's CDR3 is CASNLGRGTEAFF. Written as DNA, the CDR3 is TGTGCCAGCAACCTTGGAAGGGGAACTGAAGCTTTCTTT.

The DNA of the CDR3 is TGTGCCAGCAGCTTGGTGGTAGGTCATCCGGCAGATACGCAGTATTTT. Translating it yields CASSLVVGHPADTQYF. V and J are TRBV5-6 and TRBJ2-3; D call uncertain. This CDR3 has 16 amino acids. CDR1 is SGHDT and CDR2 is YYEEEE in the germline V gene. V was clipped by 0 bases and J by 4 bases, with 15 bases between them.